This T cell receptor (beta chain) is from a study of T cell repertoires in aging, cancer and after chemotherapy. TCR beta rearrangements were amplified from peripheral blood genomic DNA. Whole-study findings and limits: Across the chemotherapy interval, each cancer cohort showed higher median generation probability, suggesting thymic rebound.

A remark on this clonotype: Its specificity is unknown.

A mixed TRB-A/B primer pool amplified rearranged TRB by multiplex touch-down PCR. TCRdb reanalysed the multiplex PCR reads using MiXCR and keeps one entry per CDR3 protein. The sample carries roughly 6,000 distinct CDR3 sequences, 21% recorded once. There are 15 residues in the CDR3. After removal of 4 bases from V and 2 bases from J, the junction contained 9 bases not matched to a gene. CDR1 SGHRS and CDR2 YFSETQ come from the germline V gene. This sequence was found in a human donor with a blood cancer. The sequenced material came from blood. The J gene is TRBJ2-7, the V gene TRBV5-1, with 7 positions matching TRBD1. In DNA form, the CDR3 reads TGCGCCAGCAGCCCGGGACAGCACATTGCCTACGAGCAGTACTTC. This codes for CASSPGQHIAYEQYF.